These T cell receptor beta chains were read from a single sample in a study of blood T cells in healthy people across ages. MiXCR was run by TCRdb on the 5' RACE reads, yielding one entry per CDR3 protein. The table has over 1,200,000 distinct CDR3 sequences, around 59% seen once. The material sequenced was blood. The receptors come from a man aged 18 to 29 in good health. CDR3s include the opening cysteine and the closing phenylalanine or tryptophan. A D gene is named only where the DNA matches it firmly. Expanded clones get a size class; other rows say once, few or many, or leave the size out.

clone size,J gene,V gene,D gene,CDR3 protein,CDR3 DNA
few,TRBJ2-7,TRBV7-2,TRBD1,CASSTGTGVTYEQYF,TGTGCCAGCAGCACCGGGACAGGGGTTACCTACGAGCAGTACTTC
-,TRBJ2-5,TRBV15,-,CATSRVDRYNEQYF,TGTGCCACCAGCAGAGTGGACAGATACAATGAGCAGTACTTC
few,TRBJ2-1,TRBV6-1,TRBD1,CASIQGAKLYNEQFF,TGTGCCAGCATTCAGGGGGCGAAGTTATACAATGAGCAGTTCTTC
-,TRBJ2-7,TRBV6-1,-,CASSETISGLDTYEQYF,TGTGCCAGCAGTGAAACTATATCGGGACTGGATACCTACGAGCAGTACTTC
-,TRBJ2-5,TRBV25-1,-,CASRSDIMDETQYF,TGTGCCAGCAGGTCGGACATCATGGACGAGACCCAGTACTTC
few,TRBJ2-1,TRBV4-3,TRBD2,CASSQERPSGYEQFF,TGCGCCAGCAGCCAAGAGCGGCCTAGCGGATATGAGCAGTTCTTC
-,TRBJ2-6,TRBV18,TRBD2,CASSPVIASGVEGANVLTF,TGTGCCAGCTCACCGGTAATTGCTAGCGGGGTTGAGGGGGCCAACGTCCTGACTTTC
-,TRBJ1-5,TRBV6-2/TRBV6-3,-,CASSYFWGRESNQPQHF,TGTGCCAGCAGTTACTTTTGGGGCAGGGAATCCAATCAGCCCCAGCATTTT
-,TRBJ2-3,TRBV7-2,-,CASSLDYTSTDTQYF,TGTGCCAGCAGCCTCGACTATACCAGCACAGATACGCAGTATTTT
-,TRBJ2-6,TRBV10-1,-,CASSPAGFSGANVLTF,TGCGCCAGCAGCCCTGCGGGATTCTCTGGGGCCAACGTCCTGACTTTC
-,TRBJ1-1,TRBV7-2,TRBD1,CASSLAQGSTEAFF,TGTGCCAGCAGCTTAGCACAGGGGAGCACTGAAGCTTTCTTT
-,TRBJ2-1,TRBV7-2,TRBD2,CASSLGEVRRGAKYEQFF,TGTGCCAGCAGCTTAGGGGAGGTTAGGCGGGGGGCCAAGTATGAGCAGTTCTTC
-,TRBJ1-1,TRBV20-1,-,CSARRLTEAFF,TGCAGTGCTAGACGACTGACTGAAGCTTTCTTT
-,TRBJ1-1,TRBV10-3,-,CAISGMNTEAFF,TGTGCCATCAGTGGGATGAACACTGAAGCTTTCTTT
once,TRBJ2-1,TRBV7-2,TRBD2,CASSLVGFRLAEDNEQFF,TGTGCCAGCAGCTTAGTGGGGTTCAGACTAGCGGAGGATAATGAGCAGTTCTTC
-,TRBJ1-1,TRBV12-3/TRBV12-4,-,CASSLMGSEAFF,TGTGCCAGCAGTTTAATGGGTTCCGAAGCTTTCTTT
-,TRBJ2-1,TRBV10-3,-,CAISRNSVSYNEQFF,TGTGCCATCAGTCGGAATTCGGTCTCCTACAATGAGCAGTTCTTC
-,TRBJ2-1,TRBV28,-,CASSPPLSETQFF,TGTGCCAGCAGCCCTCCGCTCTCAGAGACCCAGTTCTTC
-,TRBJ2-7,TRBV7-8,TRBD1,CASSSPQGVNSYEQYF,TGTGCCAGCAGCTCTCCCCAGGGGGTTAACTCCTACGAGCAGTACTTC
-,TRBJ2-1,TRBV11-1,TRBD2,CASSFLRGLAGVRWAYNEQFF,TGTGCCAGCAGCTTCCTACGGGGACTAGCGGGAGTCCGGTGGGCCTACAATGAGCAGTTCTTC
-,TRBJ1-1,TRBV18,-,CASSPRNDAEAFF,TGTGCCAGCTCACCACGTAACGACGCTGAAGCTTTCTTT
-,TRBJ1-4,TRBV2,-,CASSVNRGRVAEKLFF,TGTGCCAGCAGTGTAAATCGGGGCAGGGTGGCAGAAAAACTGTTTTTT
once,TRBJ2-3,TRBV7-6,-,CASSLVGRYSSTDTQYF,TGTGCCAGCAGCTTAGTTGGCAGGTACTCTAGCACAGATACGCAGTATTTT
-,TRBJ2-4,TRBV18,TRBD1,CASSPFRDRVNIQYF,TGTGCCAGCTCACCGTTCCGGGACAGGGTGAACATTCAGTACTTC
few,TRBJ2-1,TRBV6-2/TRBV6-3,-,CASRARQRYNEQFF,TGTGCCAGCAGAGCCCGACAGAGATACAATGAGCAGTTCTTC
once,TRBJ1-4,TRBV5-4,-,CASSSGGGDSEKLFF,TGTGCCAGCAGCTCGGGCGGAGGGGATAGCGAAAAACTGTTTTTT
-,TRBJ1-1,TRBV5-1,-,CASSFGQLNTEAFF,TGCGCCAGCAGCTTCGGACAGCTGAACACTGAAGCTTTCTTT
-,TRBJ2-7,TRBV5-1,TRBD2,CASSFNLITSGDYEQYF,TGCGCCAGCAGCTTCAACCTCATCACTAGCGGGGACTACGAGCAGTACTTC
-,TRBJ1-4,TRBV7-2,-,CASSPRVSEKLFF,TGTGCCAGCAGCCCAAGAGTTAGTGAAAAACTGTTTTTT
few,TRBJ2-6,TRBV29-1,TRBD2,CSVGGGNTGANVLTF,TGCAGCGTTGGGGGAGGGAATACTGGGGCCAACGTCCTGACTTTC
few,TRBJ2-7,TRBV2,TRBD2,CASRFGTSGSYEQYF,TGTGCCAGCAGGTTCGGGACTAGCGGGAGCTACGAGCAGTACTTC
few,TRBJ2-1,TRBV12-3/TRBV12-4,-,CASRGWHEQFF,TGTGCCAGCAGAGGGTGGCATGAGCAGTTCTTC
-,TRBJ2-1,TRBV29-1,-,CSVASVSEQFF,TGCAGCGTGGCCTCTGTGAGTGAGCAGTTCTTC
-,TRBJ1-5,TRBV20-1,TRBD1,CSASKTGYYGIQPQHF,TGCAGTGCTAGTAAGACAGGGTATTATGGCATTCAGCCCCAGCATTTT
-,TRBJ2-2,TRBV10-3,-,CAISESDDTGELFF,TGTGCCATCAGTGAGTCCGATGACACCGGGGAGCTGTTTTTT
few,TRBJ2-5,TRBV29-1,-,CSVEVGGAQYF,TGCAGCGTTGAAGTGGGTGGGGCCCAGTACTTC
-,TRBJ2-4,TRBV5-1,TRBD1,CASSFRTGRQNIQYF,TGCGCCAGCAGCTTCAGGACAGGAAGACAAAACATTCAGTACTTC
-,TRBJ1-2,TRBV4-1,-,CASSQAYRLMAGYGYTF,TGCGCCAGCAGCCAAGCCTACAGGCTGATGGCGGGCTATGGCTACACCTTC
-,TRBJ2-7,TRBV27,-,CASSLASRMSYEQYF,TGTGCCAGCAGTTTAGCTAGCAGGATGTCCTACGAGCAGTACTTC
-,TRBJ2-1,TRBV7-9,TRBD2,CASSLGTNNEQFF,TGTGCCAGCAGTTTGGGGACTAACAATGAGCAGTTCTTC
-,TRBJ1-2,TRBV27,-,CASSLNGGLGYGYTF,TGTGCCAGCAGTTTAAATGGGGGGCTGGGCTATGGCTACACCTTC
few,TRBJ2-1,TRBV29-1,TRBD1,CSVGGQGAYNEQFF,TGCAGCGTTGGTGGACAGGGCGCGTACAATGAGCAGTTCTTC
once,TRBJ2-7,TRBV20-1,TRBD2,CSAYPLAAVLNEQYF,TGCAGTGCTTATCCCCTAGCGGCTGTTTTAAATGAGCAGTACTTC
-,TRBJ2-7,TRBV15,-,CATGRDDKTYEQYF,TGTGCCACCGGCCGCGACGACAAAACCTACGAGCAGTACTTC
once,TRBJ1-5,TRBV4-3,-,CASSPSQNQPQHF,TGCGCCAGCAGCCCTTCACAGAATCAGCCCCAGCATTTT
-,TRBJ2-1,TRBV6-1,-,CASSEASDYKQGEQFF,TGTGCCAGCAGTGAAGCCTCGGACTATAAGCAGGGGGAGCAGTTCTTC
few,TRBJ2-1,TRBV6-4,-,CASSVVLSSYNEQFF,TGTGCCAGCAGTGTTGTACTAAGCTCCTACAATGAGCAGTTCTTC
few,TRBJ2-1,TRBV20-1,-,CAKRAIYNEQFF,TGCGCAAAAAGGGCAATCTACAATGAGCAGTTCTTC
-,TRBJ1-2,TRBV7-9,TRBD1,CASSSSTGGDGYTF,TGTGCCAGCAGCTCCTCGACAGGGGGGGATGGCTACACCTTC
-,TRBJ2-7,TRBV21-1,-,CASSKAWSSSIWRWREQYF,TGTGCCAGCAGCAAAGCTTGGTCTAGCTCTATCTGGAGGTGGCGCGAGCAGTACTTC
-,TRBJ1-5,TRBV20-1,-,CSARPHSTGPQGYSDQPQHF,TGCAGTGCTAGACCCCATAGTACGGGCCCCCAAGGGTATAGCGATCAGCCCCAGCATTTT
-,TRBJ2-3,TRBV28,-,CASKTSFPDTQYF,TGTGCCAGCAAGACTTCTTTTCCAGATACGCAGTATTTT